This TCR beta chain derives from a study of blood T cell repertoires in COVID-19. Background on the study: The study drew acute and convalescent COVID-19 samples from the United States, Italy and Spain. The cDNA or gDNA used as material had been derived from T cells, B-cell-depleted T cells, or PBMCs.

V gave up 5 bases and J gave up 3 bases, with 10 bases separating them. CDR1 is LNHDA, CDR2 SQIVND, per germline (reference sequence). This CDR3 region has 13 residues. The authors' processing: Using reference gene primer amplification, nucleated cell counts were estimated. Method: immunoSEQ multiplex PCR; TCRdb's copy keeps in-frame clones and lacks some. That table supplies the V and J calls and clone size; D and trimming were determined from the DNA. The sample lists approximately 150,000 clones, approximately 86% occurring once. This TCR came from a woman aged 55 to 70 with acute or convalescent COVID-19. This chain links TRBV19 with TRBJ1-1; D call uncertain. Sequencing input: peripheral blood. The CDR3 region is CASSPSGDTEAFF. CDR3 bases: TGTGCCAGTAGTCCCAGCGGGGACACTGAAGCTTTCTTT.